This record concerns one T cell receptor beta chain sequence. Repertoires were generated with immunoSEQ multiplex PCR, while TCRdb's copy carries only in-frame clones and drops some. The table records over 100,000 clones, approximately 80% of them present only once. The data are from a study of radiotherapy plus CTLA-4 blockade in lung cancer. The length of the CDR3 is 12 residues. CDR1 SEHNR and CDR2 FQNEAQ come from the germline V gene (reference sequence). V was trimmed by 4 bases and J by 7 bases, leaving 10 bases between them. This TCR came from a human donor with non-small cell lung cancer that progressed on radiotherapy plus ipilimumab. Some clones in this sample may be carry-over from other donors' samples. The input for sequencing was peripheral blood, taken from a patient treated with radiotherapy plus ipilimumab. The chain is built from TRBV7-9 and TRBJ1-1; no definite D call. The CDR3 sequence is CASSWVGLEAFF. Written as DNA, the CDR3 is TGTGCCAGCAGCTGGGTCGGTCTTGAAGCTTTCTTT.